Shown below are 26 T cell receptor beta chains from a single sample sequenced in a study of T-cell memory formation after mild COVID-19. TCRdb re-derived calls from the 5' RACE reads in MiXCR, one entry per CDR3 protein. This table holds around 390,000 distinct CDR3 sequences, approximately 15% found once. Source material: PBMCs or a T cell subset sorted from them (not recorded which). These receptors originate from a man aged 18 to 35 who had mild COVID-19 (a few samples of this study predate the infection). Cell type and time point are not known.

The chain couples TRBV27 to TRBJ2-2; TRBD1 might be the D (6 bases). The length of the CDR3 is 13 residues. Per the germline V gene, CDR1 is MNHEY and CDR2 is SMNVEV (reference sequence). Trimming pared 6 bases from V and 6 bases from J, leaving 11 bases between. The CDR3 sequence is CASRTTGPGELFF. CDR3 in DNA: TGTGCCAGCAGGACGACAGGTCCCGGGGAGCTGTTTTTT.

This clonotype was counted only a few times. This rearrangement joins TRBV6-1 to TRBJ1-5, with D uncertain. The germline CDR1 and CDR2 sequences are MNHNS and SASEGT. The CDR3 loop spans 13 amino acids. V was cut by 6 bases and J by 0 bases, with 6 bases left in between. The CDR3 DNA reads as TGTGCCAGCAGGGAGTATAGCAATCAGCCCCAGCATTTT. Encoded protein: CASREYSNQPQHF.

As concerns this clonotype: The germline gene is not matched at one end of the junction; a read error may be the cause. J is TRBJ2-1 and V is TRBV18; 8 nucleotides agree with TRBD1. The CDR3 covers 13 residues. Germline V gene sequence: CDR1 KGHSH, CDR2 LQKENI. CDR3 nucleotides: TGTGCCAGCTCACCGCCCGAGGGGACAGGTCCTTCCTTC. This translates into CASSPPEGTGPSF. Based on the CDR3 plus reference TRBV18 and TRBJ2-1, the full variable domain is NAGVMQNPRHLVRRRGQEARLRCSPMKGHSHVYWYRQLPEEGLKFMVYLQKENIIDESGMPKERFSAEFPKEGPSILRIQQVVRGDSAAYFCASSPPEGTGPSFGPGTRLTVL.

This clonotype was seen only a few times. This chain links TRBV20-1 with TRBJ2-5, with D perhaps matching TRBD2 (5 bases). V was shortened by 1 base and J by 1 base, with 10 bases between the two germline ends. The CDR3 extends over 14 amino acids. Germline V gives CDR1 DFQATT, CDR2 SNEGSKA (reference sequence). The DNA for the CDR3 is TGCAGTGCTAGAGTGAGCGGCAGCCAAGAGACCCAGTACTTC. This translates into CSARVSGSQETQYF.

The rearrangement joins TRBV7-9 to TRBJ1-1; possibly TRBD1 for D (5 bases). Germline-derived CDR1 and CDR2 are SEHNR and FQNEAQ (reference sequence). Between the trimmed V and J ends, which lost 2 bases and 1 base, there was a span of 11 bases. The CDR3 sequence is 15 residues long. This CDR3 is CASSLMGVANTEAFF. The CDR3 DNA reads TGTGCCAGCAGCTTAATGGGGGTTGCGAACACTGAAGCTTTCTTT.

The chain carries TRBV4-1 and TRBJ2-7; D not certain. This CDR3 is 18 amino acids long. Germline V gives CDR1 MGHRA, CDR2 YSYEKL. Trimming cost V 0 bases and J 0 bases, with 18 bases left between them. The CDR3 loop is CASSQEVSLRQLSYEQYF. Here the CDR3 DNA reads TGCGCCAGCAGCCAAGAAGTCTCCCTAAGGCAGCTCTCCTACGAGCAGTACTTC.

Only a few counts were recorded for this clonotype. The chain has TRBV12-3 or TRBV12-4 and TRBJ2-7, with 9 positions matching TRBD1. This CDR3 is built from 14 residues. With V trimmed by 5 bases and J by 3 bases, 5 bases remained unmatched. CDR3 residues: CASSLGDRDYEQYF. The CDR3 DNA follows: TGTGCCAGCAGTCTGGGGGACAGGGACTACGAGCAGTACTTC.

The genes are TRBV10-3 and TRBJ1-5; TRBD1 is a possible D gene (6 bases). Germline V gene data show CDR1 as ENHRY and CDR2 as SYGVKD. CDR3 length: 15 amino acids. Trimming pared 6 bases from V and 2 bases from J, leaving 14 bases between. The CDR3 here is CAISKGVPGNQPQHF. DNA of the CDR3: TGTGCCATCAGCAAGGGGGTCCCGGGCAATCAGCCCCAGCATTTT.

The genes are TRBV6-5 and TRBJ1-1, with D perhaps TRBD1 (5 bases). There are 15 residues in the CDR3. Trimming cost V 6 bases and J 7 bases, with 21 bases left between them. Germline lookup yields CDR1 MNHEY and CDR2 SVGAGI. The CDR3 sequence is CASRPRVAPGYEAFF. The CDR3 bases are TGTGCCAGCAGACCCAGGGTAGCGCCCGGGTATGAAGCTTTCTTT.

The rearrangement uses TRBV2 and TRBJ1-2; D perhaps matches TRBD1 (6 bases). Trimming took off 2 bases at V and 4 bases at J, with 11 bases between the two ends. CDR3 size: 14 residues. CDR1 is SNHLY, CDR2 FYNNEI, per germline. The CDR3 loop is CASSEQGIIYGYTF. CDR3 sequence (DNA): TGTGCCAGCAGTGAACAGGGGATTATCTATGGCTACACCTTC. Full variable domain (outside the CDR3, taken from reference TRBV2 and TRBJ1-2): EPEVTQTPSHQVTQMGQEVILRCVPISNHLYFYWYRQILGQKVEFLVSFYNNEISEKSEIFDDQFSVERPDGSNFTLKIRSTKLEDSAMYFCASSEQGIIYGYTFGSGTRLTVV.

This clonotype was observed a handful of times. The rearrangement links TRBV7-6 to TRBJ2-3; 10 nucleotides line up with TRBD2. The J segment lost 4 bases and the V segment lost 1 base, leaving 5 bases of the junction unmatched. Germline CDR1 reads SGHVS; CDR2 reads FNYEAQ. The CDR3 is made up of 16 amino acids. The CDR3 protein is CASSLDTSGAADTQYF. Written as DNA, the CDR3 is TGTGCCAGCAGCTTAGATACTAGCGGGGCTGCAGATACGCAGTATTTT.

The rearrangement joins TRBV6-2 or TRBV6-3 to TRBJ2-1; D ambiguous. The CDR3 covers 13 residues. The V end was cut by 0 bases, the J end by 6 bases, with 6 bases between. Looked up from germline, CDR1 is MNHEY and CDR2 is SVGEGT. The CDR3 sequence is CASSYSYSNEQFF. In DNA form, the CDR3 reads TGTGCCAGCAGTTACTCGTACTCCAATGAGCAGTTCTTC.

In this sample, this clonotype turned up once. The chain links TRBV6-5 to TRBJ1-6, with D perhaps matching TRBD1 (5 bases). Germline CDR1 reads MNHEY; CDR2 reads SVGAGI. The CDR3 covers 16 residues. Trimming left V 1 base short and J 4 bases short, with 11 bases between. In DNA form, the CDR3 reads TGTGCCAGCAGTTACTACCCGGGACTGTATAATTCACCCCTCCACTTT. As protein: CASSYYPGLYNSPLHF.

This clonotype was seen a handful of times. This rearrangement joins TRBV18 to TRBJ1-6, with 8 positions matching TRBD1. The CDR3 covers 15 residues. Germline V gene lookup returns CDR1 KGHSH and CDR2 LQKENI. V lost 4 bases, J lost 12 bases, and 11 bases stayed unmatched. The CDR3 coding sequence is TGTGCCAGCTCACTCCTAGGGGACAGGTCCGGACCCCTCCACTTT. Translating it yields CASSLLGDRSGPLHF.

The rearrangement joins TRBV12-3 or TRBV12-4 to TRBJ2-2; no firm D call. The CDR3 length is 17 residues. V was trimmed by 1 base and J by 4 bases, leaving 16 bases between them. CDR3 region: CASSLDRPGWGTGELFF. The CDR3 DNA follows: TGTGCCAGCAGTTTAGACCGCCCCGGTTGGGGCACCGGGGAGCTGTTTTTT.

This clonotype was picked up a small number of times. The J gene is TRBJ1-1, the V gene TRBV19; D is ambiguous. V shed 3 bases and J shed 1 base, with 6 bases lying between them. The CDR3 runs 13 residues. The germline CDR1 and CDR2 sequences are LNHDA and SQIVND (reference sequence). The CDR3 loop reads CASSISRNTEAFF. CDR3 nucleotides: TGTGCCAGTAGTATTAGCCGGAACACTGAAGCTTTCTTT.

The chain carries TRBV5-1 and TRBJ2-2, with a tentative D call TRBD1 (6 bases). Germline-derived CDR1 and CDR2 are SGHRS and YFSETQ. The germline V and J ends were trimmed by 3 bases and 5 bases, with 17 bases remaining between them. This CDR3 is built from 16 residues. CDR3 residues: CASSSHHRVFTGELFF. The CDR3 DNA reads TGCGCCAGCAGCTCGCACCACAGGGTTTTTACCGGGGAGCTGTTTTTT.

On this clonotype: One base away lies a much larger clone, so this may be a sequencing read error. This chain uses TRBV7-8 with TRBJ1-1; D not certain. Germline assignment: CDR1 SGHVS and CDR2 FQNEAQ. The CDR3 covers 13 residues. This CDR3 is CDSSSSRNTEAFF. The DNA of the CDR3 is TGTGACAGCAGCAGTTCGAGGAACACTGAAGCTTTCTTT.

This sequence joins TRBV3-1 and TRBJ1-2, with D maybe TRBD1 (5 bases). Deletions cut 3 bases from V and 7 bases from J, with 6 bases between. The germline CDR1 and CDR2 sequences are LGHDT and YNNKEL (reference sequence). CDR3 length: 11 amino acids. DNA for the CDR3: TGTGCCAGCAGCCATGGGACTGGCTACACCTTC. Residues: CASSHGTGYTF.

This clonotype was found many times. For the CDR3, the DNA is TGTGCCACCAGTGATCCCACGACAGGGGGGGAGACCCAGTACTTC. Amino acid sequence: CATSDPTTGGETQYF. This chain links TRBV24-1 with TRBJ2-5; 9 positions match TRBD1. CDR3 length equals 15 residues. V dropped 3 bases and J dropped 5; count of bases not matched to a gene: 6. The V gene's germline CDR1 is KGHDR and CDR2 SFDVKD.

V is TRBV6-1 and J is TRBJ2-7; perhaps TRBD1 as D (5 bases). Germline CDR1 reads MNHNS; CDR2 reads SASEGT. CDR3 length: 17 amino acids. Trimming shortened V by 1 base and J by 3 bases, and 19 bases separated the two germline ends. The CDR3 sequence is CASSEVLGQYYNYEQYF. For the CDR3, the DNA is TGTGCCAGCAGTGAAGTCCTAGGACAATACTACAACTACGAGCAGTACTTC.

CDR3 sequence reads: CASSDSTAGENLALHF. The CDR3 DNA reads as TGCGCCAGCAGCGACTCCACGGCAGGGGAAAATTTGGCCCTCCACTTT. The V call is TRBV5-1, the J call TRBJ1-6, with a tentative D call TRBD1 (6 bases). CDR1 and CDR2 from the germline V gene are SGHRS and YFSETQ. This CDR3 has 16 residues. V was shortened by 4 bases and J by 14 bases, with 25 bases between the two germline ends.

This clonotype showed up just a few times. The genes are TRBV7-9 and TRBJ2-2, with D perhaps given as TRBD1 or TRBD2 (6 bases each). Trimming removed 3 bases at V and 6 bases at J, with 11 bases between. This CDR3 contains 14 residues. Per germline, CDR1 SEHNR and CDR2 FQNEAQ (reference sequence). CDR3 DNA sequence: TGTGCCAGCAGCTTCGGGGGCGCAGCCGGGGAGCTGTTTTTT. It yields the protein CASSFGGAAGELFF.

This clonotype has only a few counts. V usage is TRBV5-1 and J usage is TRBJ2-1; D is unclear. The germline V and J ends were trimmed by 0 bases and 5 bases, with 15 bases remaining between them. Germline V CDR1 and CDR2: SGHRS, YFSETQ. The CDR3 loop spans 16 amino acids. The CDR3 DNA follows: TGCGCCAGCAGCTTGGCCCCCCAAAACAGAGACAATGAGCAGTTCTTC. The encoded protein is CASSLAPQNRDNEQFF.

This clonotype has a handful of counts. V usage is TRBV6-2 or TRBV6-3 and J usage is TRBJ2-7; weak D call: TRBD1 (5 bases). V lost 6 bases, J lost 4 bases, and 10 bases lay in between. This CDR3 is 12 amino acids long. Germline lookup yields CDR1 MNHEY and CDR2 SVGEGT. DNA for the CDR3: TGTGCCAGCAGCCAGACAGAGTACGAGCAGTACGTC. It encodes CASSQTEYEQYV.

In this sample, this clonotype turned up a few times. The rearrangement uses TRBV7-3 and TRBJ2-1, with D tentatively TRBD2 (5 bases). The CDR3 loop spans 12 amino acids. Germline V gene data show CDR1 as SGHTA and CDR2 as FQGTGA. The V end was cut by 5 bases, the J end by 9 bases, with 11 bases between. CDR3 sequence: CASSPSGGEQFF. The CDR3 DNA is TGTGCCAGCAGCCCCAGCGGCGGTGAGCAGTTCTTC.